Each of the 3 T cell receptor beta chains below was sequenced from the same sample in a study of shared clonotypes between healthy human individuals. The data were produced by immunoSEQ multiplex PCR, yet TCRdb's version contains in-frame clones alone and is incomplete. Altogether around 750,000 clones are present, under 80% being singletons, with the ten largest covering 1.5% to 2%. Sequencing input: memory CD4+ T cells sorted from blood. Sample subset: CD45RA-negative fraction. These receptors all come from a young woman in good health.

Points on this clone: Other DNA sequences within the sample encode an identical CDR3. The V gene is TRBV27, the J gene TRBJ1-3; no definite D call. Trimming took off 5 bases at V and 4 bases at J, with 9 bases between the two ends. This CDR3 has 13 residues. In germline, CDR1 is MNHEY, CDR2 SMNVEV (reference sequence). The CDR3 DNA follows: TGTGCCAGCAGTCCGAGCGGGGGAAACACCATATATTTT. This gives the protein CASSPSGGNTIYF.

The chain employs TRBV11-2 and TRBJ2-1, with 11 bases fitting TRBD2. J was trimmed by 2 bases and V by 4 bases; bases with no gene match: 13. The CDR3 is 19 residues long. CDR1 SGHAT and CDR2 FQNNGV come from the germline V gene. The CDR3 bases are TGTGCCAGCAGCTCACGACTAGCGGGGACCCACTGGCCCTACAATGAGCAGTTCTTC. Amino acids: CASSSRLAGTHWPYNEQFF. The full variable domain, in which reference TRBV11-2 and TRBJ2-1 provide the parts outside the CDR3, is EAGVAQSPRYKIIEKRQSVAFWCNPISGHATLYWYQQILGQGPKLLIQFQNNGVVDDSQLPKDRFSAERLKGVDSTLKIQPAKLEDSAVYLCASSSRLAGTHWPYNEQFFGPGTRLTVL.

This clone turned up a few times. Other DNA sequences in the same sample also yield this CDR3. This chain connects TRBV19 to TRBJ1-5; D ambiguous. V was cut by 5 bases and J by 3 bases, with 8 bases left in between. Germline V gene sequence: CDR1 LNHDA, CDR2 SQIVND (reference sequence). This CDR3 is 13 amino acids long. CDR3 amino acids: CASSYQLNQPQHF. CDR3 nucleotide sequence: TGTGCCAGTAGTTACCAGCTCAATCAGCCCCAGCATTTT. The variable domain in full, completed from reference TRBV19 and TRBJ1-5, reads DGGITQSPKYLFRKEGQNVTLSCEQNLNHDAMYWYRQDPGQGLRLIYYSQIVNDFQKGDIAEGYSVSREKKESFPLTVTSAQKNPTAFYLCASSYQLNQPQHFGDGTRLSIL.